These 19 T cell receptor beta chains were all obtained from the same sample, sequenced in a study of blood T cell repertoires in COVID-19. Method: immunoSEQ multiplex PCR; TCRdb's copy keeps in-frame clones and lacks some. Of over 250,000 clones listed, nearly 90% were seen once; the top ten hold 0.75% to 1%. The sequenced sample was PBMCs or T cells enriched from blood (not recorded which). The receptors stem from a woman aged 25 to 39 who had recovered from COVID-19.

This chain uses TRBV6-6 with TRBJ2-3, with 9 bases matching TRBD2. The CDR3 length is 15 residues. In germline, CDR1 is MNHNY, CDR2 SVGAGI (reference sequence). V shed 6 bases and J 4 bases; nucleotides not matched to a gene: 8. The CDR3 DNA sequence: TGTGCCAGCAGCGGGACTAGCTCCCCCCCAGATACGCAGTATTTT. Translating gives CASSGTSSPPDTQYF.

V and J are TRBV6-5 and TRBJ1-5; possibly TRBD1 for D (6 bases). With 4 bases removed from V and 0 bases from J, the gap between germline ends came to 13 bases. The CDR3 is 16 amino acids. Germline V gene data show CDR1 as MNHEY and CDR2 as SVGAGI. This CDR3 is CASSFPGTLSNQPQHF. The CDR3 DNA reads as TGTGCCAGCAGTTTTCCCGGGACACTTAGCAATCAGCCCCAGCATTTT.

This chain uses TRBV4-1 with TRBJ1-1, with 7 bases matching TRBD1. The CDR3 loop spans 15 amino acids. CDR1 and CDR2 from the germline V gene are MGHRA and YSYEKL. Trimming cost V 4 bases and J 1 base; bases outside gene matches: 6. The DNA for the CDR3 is TGCGCCAGCAGCCCAGACAGACAGGGGAACACTGAAGCTTTCTTT. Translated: CASSPDRQGNTEAFF.

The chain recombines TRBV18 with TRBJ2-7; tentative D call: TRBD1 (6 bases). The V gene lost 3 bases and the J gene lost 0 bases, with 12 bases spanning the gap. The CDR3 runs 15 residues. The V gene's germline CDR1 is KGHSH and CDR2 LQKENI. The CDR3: CASSPLDRSSYEQYF. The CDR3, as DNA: TGTGCCAGCTCACCCCTAGACAGGAGCTCCTACGAGCAGTACTTC.

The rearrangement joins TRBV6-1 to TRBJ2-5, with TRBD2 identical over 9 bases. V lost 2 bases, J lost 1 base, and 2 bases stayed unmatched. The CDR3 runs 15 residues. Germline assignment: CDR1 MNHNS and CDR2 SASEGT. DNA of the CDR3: TGTGCCAGCAGTGAACTAGCGGGGAGCCAAGAGACCCAGTACTTC. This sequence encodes CASSELAGSQETQYF.

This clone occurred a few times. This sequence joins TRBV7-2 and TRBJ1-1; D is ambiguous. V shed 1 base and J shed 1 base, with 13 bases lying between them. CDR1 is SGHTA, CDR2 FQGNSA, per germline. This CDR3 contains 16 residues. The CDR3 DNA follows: TGTGCCAGCAGCTTAGGCGGGATCTTCGGGAACACTGAAGCTTTCTTT. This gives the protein CASSLGGIFGNTEAFF.

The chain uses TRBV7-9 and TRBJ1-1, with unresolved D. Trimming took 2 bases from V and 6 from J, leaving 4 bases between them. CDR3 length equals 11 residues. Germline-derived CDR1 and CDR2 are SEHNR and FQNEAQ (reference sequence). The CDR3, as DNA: TGTGCCAGCAGCTTACCGGCTGAAGCTTTCTTT. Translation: CASSLPAEAFF. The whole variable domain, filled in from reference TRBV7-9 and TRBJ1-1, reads DTGVSQNPRHKITKRGQNVTFRCDPISEHNRLYWYRQTLGQGPEFLTYFQNEAQLEKSRLLSDRFSAERPKGSFSTLEIQRTEQGDSAMYLCASSLPAEAFFGQGTRLTVV.

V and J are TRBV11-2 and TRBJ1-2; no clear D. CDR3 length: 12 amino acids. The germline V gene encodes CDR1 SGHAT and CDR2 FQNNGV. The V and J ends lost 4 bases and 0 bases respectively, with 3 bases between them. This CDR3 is CASSSSNYGYTF. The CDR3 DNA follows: TGTGCCAGCAGCTCCTCTAACTATGGCTACACCTTC. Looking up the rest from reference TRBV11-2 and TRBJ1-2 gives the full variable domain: EAGVAQSPRYKIIEKRQSVAFWCNPISGHATLYWYQQILGQGPKLLIQFQNNGVVDDSQLPKDRFSAERLKGVDSTLKIQPAKLEDSAVYLCASSSSNYGYTFGSGTRLTVV.

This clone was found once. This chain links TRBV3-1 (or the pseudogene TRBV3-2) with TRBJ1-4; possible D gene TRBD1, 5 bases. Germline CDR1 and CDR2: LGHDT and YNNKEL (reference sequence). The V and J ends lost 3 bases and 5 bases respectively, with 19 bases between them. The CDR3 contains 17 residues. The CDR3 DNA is TGTGCCAGCAGCCACATTAGGGGCCGGGAGGGAAATGAAAAACTGTTTTTT. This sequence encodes CASSHIRGREGNEKLFF.

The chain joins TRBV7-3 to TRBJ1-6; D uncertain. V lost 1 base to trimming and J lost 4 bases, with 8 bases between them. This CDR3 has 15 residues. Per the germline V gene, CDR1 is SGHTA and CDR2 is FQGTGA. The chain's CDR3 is CASSLRSHYNSPLHF. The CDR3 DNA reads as TGTGCCAGCAGCTTAAGGAGCCATTATAATTCACCCCTCCACTTT.

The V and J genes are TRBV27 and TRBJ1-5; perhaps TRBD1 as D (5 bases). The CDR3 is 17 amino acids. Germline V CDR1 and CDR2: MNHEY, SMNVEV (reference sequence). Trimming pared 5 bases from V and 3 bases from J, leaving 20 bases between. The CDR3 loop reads CASSPFGWEGPNQPQHF. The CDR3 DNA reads TGTGCCAGCAGTCCGTTTGGGTGGGAGGGGCCCAATCAGCCCCAGCATTTT.

The CDR3: CASSLRLAGDHEQFF. Written as DNA, the CDR3 is TGTGCCAGCAGTTTAAGGCTAGCGGGAGACCATGAGCAGTTCTTC. The chain employs TRBV28 and TRBJ2-1; 10 nucleotides match TRBD2. Germline values: CDR1 MDHEN, CDR2 SYDVKM. This CDR3 comprises 15 residues. Losses at the gene ends were 2 bases for V and 8 bases for J; bases not matched to a gene: 6.

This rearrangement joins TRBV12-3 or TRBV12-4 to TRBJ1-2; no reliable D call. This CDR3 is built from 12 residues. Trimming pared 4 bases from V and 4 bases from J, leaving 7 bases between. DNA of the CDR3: TGTGCCAGCAGTTCGCGAGTCTATGGCTACACCTTC. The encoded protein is CASSSRVYGYTF.

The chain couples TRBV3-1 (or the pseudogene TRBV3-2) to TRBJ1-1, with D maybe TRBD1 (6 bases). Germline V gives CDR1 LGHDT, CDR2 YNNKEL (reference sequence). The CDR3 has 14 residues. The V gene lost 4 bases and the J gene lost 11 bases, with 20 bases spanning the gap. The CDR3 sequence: CASSPGTGQLRAFF. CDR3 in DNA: TGTGCCAGCAGCCCCGGGACGGGACAACTGCGGGCTTTCTTT.

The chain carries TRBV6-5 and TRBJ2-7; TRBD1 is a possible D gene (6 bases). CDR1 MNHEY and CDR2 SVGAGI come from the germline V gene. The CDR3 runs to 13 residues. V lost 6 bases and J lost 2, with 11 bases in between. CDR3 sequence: CASRPGTPYEQYF. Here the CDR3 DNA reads TGTGCCAGCAGGCCCGGGACACCCTACGAGCAGTACTTC.

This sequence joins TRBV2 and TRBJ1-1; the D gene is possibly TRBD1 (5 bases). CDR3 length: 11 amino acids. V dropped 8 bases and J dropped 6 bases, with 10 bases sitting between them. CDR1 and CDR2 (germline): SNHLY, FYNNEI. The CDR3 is CASFGGAEAFF. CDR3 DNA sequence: TGTGCCAGCTTTGGGGGGGCTGAAGCTTTCTTT.

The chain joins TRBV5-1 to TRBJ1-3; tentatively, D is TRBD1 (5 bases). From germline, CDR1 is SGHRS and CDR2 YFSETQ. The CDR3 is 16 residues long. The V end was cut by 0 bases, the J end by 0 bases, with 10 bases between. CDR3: CASSLEGRHSGNTIYF. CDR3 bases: TGCGCCAGCAGCTTGGAGGGGAGGCACTCTGGAAACACCATATATTTT.

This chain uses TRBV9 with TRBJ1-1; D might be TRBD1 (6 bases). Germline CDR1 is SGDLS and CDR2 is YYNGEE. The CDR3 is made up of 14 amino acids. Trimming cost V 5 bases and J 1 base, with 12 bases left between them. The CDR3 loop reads CASSVQGSNTEAFF. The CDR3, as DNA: TGTGCCAGCAGTGTACAGGGCTCGAACACTGAAGCTTTCTTT.

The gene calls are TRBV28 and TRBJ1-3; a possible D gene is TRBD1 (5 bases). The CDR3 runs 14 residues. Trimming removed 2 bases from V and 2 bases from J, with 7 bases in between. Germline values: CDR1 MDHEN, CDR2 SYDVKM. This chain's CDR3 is CASSLARAGNTIYF. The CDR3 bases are TGTGCCAGCAGTTTAGCCAGGGCTGGAAACACCATATATTTT.